The T cell receptor (beta chain) described here comes from a study of shared clonotypes between healthy human individuals (dated by TCRdb to 2018 to 2020). Context from the whole study: The cohort comprised a couple of women and a few men aged 18 to 49 years. For each donor, CD4 naive and CD4 memory were each run on three plates, CD8 naive on two plates, and CD8 memory on one plate. Libraries were prepared and TCR repertoires were sequenced by different laboratories using diverse techniques, in order to increase sequencing depth and limit assay-specific biases. Per donor, leukapheresis produced somewhere between about 0.8 and 9 billion PBMCs. The study deeply sequenced blood TCR repertoires of five healthy adults to estimate repertoire size and the extent of clonotype sharing between individuals. Study-wide findings and limitations: The genetic and exposure-history diversity represented was limited by the small number of donors. Clonotypes shared by all four sorted-subset donors showed higher generation probabilities than non-shared clonotypes. Only blood was sampled, and tissue TCR repertoires likely differ from those in blood. Larger estimated clonotype richness was generally found for naive subsets than for memory subsets. Incomplete sequencing was indicated by rarefaction of sorted-subset datasets, despite the large sequencing depth. Pairwise subsampling indicated that sequencing depth was expected to affect the degree of clonotype sharing among donors. When four donors were compared, the shared fraction of clonotypes was about 5% for naive CD4, 3.5% for naive CD8, about 2.4% for memory CD4, and 0.4% for memory CD8.

Healthy HIV-negative adults with no recently reported acute infections or vaccinations were included as donors. Only Caucasian adults living in Nashville, Tennessee, USA were represented among the donors. CD4+ T cells were enriched by magnetic negative selection, after which naive cells were positively selected on CD45RA and the negative fraction was taken as the memory subset. Blood was collected by leukapheresis, and PBMCs were isolated by Ficoll-Histopaque density gradient centrifugation and then cryopreserved in liquid nitrogen vapor phase. Analytical flow cytometry was used to check the purity and quantity of every magnetically sorted T cell population. Each sorted fraction had its genomic DNA isolated and then quantified by UV absorbance on a Nanodrop 2000c. A note on this clone: No antigen is known for it. No qualities accompany the bases; no much larger clone lies one base away.

Using the deep immunoSEQ assay, TCR CDR3 regions were amplified from genomic DNA by multiplex PCR. For each cell subset, the extracted genomic DNA was distributed evenly across all wells of several immunoSEQ 96-well plates, and each plate served as one replicate. For sorted subsets, each replicate PCR was loaded with around 220 ng genomic DNA, equivalent to 25,000 to 30,000 T cell genomes. Purified libraries were quantified with a Qubit 3.0 fluorometer, sized on a Bioanalyzer 2100, and re-quantified with the KAPA Library Quantification kit. A separate single-read 150-cycle Illumina NextSeq 550 flow cell was used to sequence each immunoSEQ 96-well plate. Per the authors' processing: Because the immunoSEQ output included only junctional sequences and no quality scores, the filtering could not be the same as the filtering used for full-length reads. To assign V/J genes and CDR3, sequences were annotated using PyIR, a Python wrapper for IgBLAST v1.9, with IMGT germline references. Reads with weak V/J assignments (E-value above 1e-6), missing CDR3, stop codons, out-of-frame junctions, or ambiguous translated residues were removed. V3J clonotypes were defined as sequences sharing the same inferred V gene, J gene, and CDR3 amino acid sequence. Percentage overlap between repertoires was calculated by dividing the number of shared unique clonotypes by the size of the smaller repertoire. RTK rarefaction, the Chao1 estimator, and Recon v2.1 estimates of unobserved clonotypes were used to assess repertoire richness. Generation probabilities were computed with OLGA for all TCRbeta clonotypes obtained by the gDNA method from several donors. TCRdb retrieved this table from immuneACCESS and kept in-frame rearrangements only. Not all clones are present; in checked studies, unresolved V genes account for under half, and no reason is known for the remainder. V, J and clone size derive from that table, while D and trimming were established from the DNA sequence. The sample includes more than 2 million clones, with 85% to 95% observed a single time. The ten largest clones represent 0.13% of the sample.

The V and J ends are trimmed by 5 bases and 7 bases, leaving 15 bases between them. The CDR3 starts with the cysteine, ends with the phenylalanine, and has 13 residues. Here the CDR3 DNA is all that survives: 39 bases in frame from base 1. The germline V gene (reference sequence) provides CDR1 SEHNR and CDR2 FQNEAQ. The clonotype originates from a man between 18 and 35 years old in good health. The sequenced material came from naive CD4+ T cells sorted from blood. The sample's cell subset or site label, in plain terms: CD45RA+ positively selected. The chain is encoded by TRBV7-9 joined to TRBJ2-7, with the D gene uncertain. The DNA is TGTGCCAGCAGCCCCTTAGATTTGTTGGAGCAGTACTTC. Its amino acids are CASSPLDLLEQYF.